The 16 T cell receptor beta chains given below trace back to one sample, sequenced in a study of T cells in localized non-small cell lung cancer. Assay: immunoSEQ multiplex PCR; the TCRdb copy retains only in-frame clones and omits some. The data hold some 41,000 clones, with around 83% observed a single time. The sequencing here drew on PBMCs, taken before any cancer treatment. Receptors were obtained from a man aged 40 to 70 with stage II lung adenocarcinoma.

This clone appeared a few times. The chain carries TRBV5-6 and TRBJ1-3; D may be TRBD1 (6 bases). Germline lookup yields CDR1 SGHDT and CDR2 YYEEEE. Trimming cost V 2 bases and J 3 bases, with 12 bases left between them. The length of the CDR3 is 15 residues. CDR3 region: CASSFFRGGGNTIYF. DNA for the CDR3: TGTGCCAGCAGCTTTTTCAGGGGTGGTGGAAACACCATATATTTT. Using reference TRBV5-6 and TRBJ1-3 for the parts outside the CDR3, the full variable domain is DAGVTQSPTHLIKTRGQQVTLRCSPKSGHDTVSWYQQALGQGPQFIFQYYEEEERQRGNFPDRFSGHQFPNYSSELNVNALLLGDSALYLCASSFFRGGGNTIYFGEGSWLTVV.

The V gene is TRBV28, the J gene TRBJ1-2; D gene unclear. This CDR3 spans 12 amino acids. Trimming removed 7 bases at V and 8 bases at J, with 14 bases between. The V gene's germline CDR1 is MDHEN and CDR2 SYDVKM. In DNA, the CDR3 is TGTGCCAGCAACCCGAATTCGGGAGGCTACACCTTC. It yields the protein CASNPNSGGYTF.

CDR3 residues: CASSLAGAGELFF. CDR3 DNA: TGTGCCAGCAGCTTAGCGGGAGCCGGGGAGCTGTTTTTT. This chain connects TRBV7-2 to TRBJ2-2, with D perhaps matching TRBD2 (5 bases). V gave up 0 bases and J gave up 6 bases, with 5 bases separating them. Germline CDR1 is SGHTA and CDR2 is FQGNSA. The CDR3 consists of 13 residues.

V gene TRBV18 combines with J gene TRBJ1-5; D not resolved. There are 13 residues in the CDR3. V lost 1 base, J lost 5 bases, and 6 bases lay in between. Germline V gives CDR1 KGHSH, CDR2 LQKENI. In nucleotides, the CDR3 is TGTGCCAGCTCACCACAAGGTGATCAGCCCCAGCATTTT. Its translation: CASSPQGDQPQHF.

The chain combines TRBV13 with TRBJ2-5, with D maybe TRBD2 (5 bases). This CDR3 spans 15 amino acids. V lost 5 bases, J lost 5 bases, and 18 bases lay in between. Germline CDR1 reads PRHDT; CDR2 reads FYEKMQ (reference sequence). CDR3 sequence reads: CASSPDPGLGETQYF. DNA of the CDR3: TGTGCCAGCAGCCCCGATCCGGGGTTGGGGGAGACCCAGTACTTC. Using reference TRBV13 and TRBJ2-5 for the parts outside the CDR3, the full variable domain is AAGVIQSPRHLIKEKRETATLKCYPIPRHDTVYWYQQGPGQDPQFLISFYEKMQSDKGSIPDRFSAQQFSDYHSELNMSSLELGDSALYFCASSPDPGLGETQYFGPGTRLLVL.

The V gene is TRBV28, the J gene TRBJ2-2; TRBD2 is a possible D gene (5 bases). V gave up 2 bases and J gave up 0 bases, with 10 bases separating them. In germline, CDR1 is MDHEN, CDR2 SYDVKM. CDR3 length equals 16 residues. This CDR3 is CASSLREITNTGELFF. The CDR3 DNA follows: TGTGCCAGCAGTTTAAGGGAGATAACGAACACCGGGGAGCTGTTTTTT.

V usage is TRBV29-1 and J usage is TRBJ1-5, with D maybe TRBD1 (5 bases). CDR1 and CDR2 from the germline V gene are SQVTM and ANQGSEA. The CDR3 is 12 amino acids. Trimming took 8 bases from V and 2 from J, leaving 10 bases between them. The CDR3 here is CSTGGGNQPQHF. The CDR3 bases are TGCAGCACGGGGGGTGGCAATCAGCCCCAGCATTTT.

The chain has TRBV4-2 and TRBJ2-1; 7 bases match TRBD1. V trimming: 4 bases; J trimming: 1 base; junction bases outside the gene matches: 10. This CDR3 has 17 amino acids. Germline V CDR1 and CDR2: LGHNA, YNFKEQ. The CDR3 DNA sequence: TGTGCCAGCAGCCGACTTAGCCGGGACAGTTCCTACAATGAGCAGTTCTTC. Its protein product is CASSRLSRDSSYNEQFF.

The J gene is TRBJ2-1, the V gene TRBV7-8; 10 nucleotides agree with TRBD2. Germline V gene lookup returns CDR1 SGHVS and CDR2 FQNEAQ. The J segment lost 4 bases and the V segment lost 4 bases, leaving 16 bases of the junction unmatched. This CDR3 spans 19 amino acids. The CDR3 sequence is CASSSLAGAESTSYNEQFF. CDR3 nucleotides: TGTGCCAGCAGCTCCCTAGCGGGAGCGGAATCAACCTCATACAATGAGCAGTTCTTC.

The chain joins TRBV28 to TRBJ1-5, with TRBD1 identical over 9 bases. Germline CDR1 MDHEN, CDR2 SYDVKM. V trimming: 5 bases; J trimming: 3 bases; junction bases outside the gene matches: 11. The CDR3 totals 17 residues. CDR3 sequence: CASSKQPGQGPNQPQHF. The DNA of the CDR3 is TGTGCCAGCAGTAAACAGCCGGGACAGGGTCCCAATCAGCCCCAGCATTTT.

With respect to this clone: A much more abundant neighbour one base away suggests this may be a read error. The chain combines TRBV19 with TRBJ2-7, with a weak D call TRBD1 (6 bases). This CDR3 is 13 amino acids long. The germline V gene has CDR1 LNHDA and CDR2 SQIVND (reference sequence). The DNA of the CDR3 is TGTGCCGGTAGCCGGACAGTCTCCTACGAGCAGTACTTC. The encoded protein is CAGSRTVSYEQYF.

J is TRBJ1-5 and V is TRBV28; the D is unclear. Germline lookup yields CDR1 MDHEN and CDR2 SYDVKM. V was clipped by 3 bases and J by 2 bases, with 8 bases between them. This CDR3 comprises 14 residues. CDR3 DNA sequence: TGTGCCAGCAGTTTCGAGTTAGGCAATCAGCCCCAGCATTTT. It specifies CASSFELGNQPQHF.

V and J are TRBV2 and TRBJ2-1; no definite D call. The CDR3 is 14 amino acids. Germline V gene sequence: CDR1 SNHLY, CDR2 FYNNEI. Trimming pared 6 bases from V and 3 bases from J, leaving 12 bases between. CDR3 sequence (DNA): TGTGCCAGCAGCGTGCGGACGGGCTACAATGAGCAGTTCTTC. It is translated as CASSVRTGYNEQFF.

V gene TRBV5-1 combines with J gene TRBJ2-1; TRBD1 aligns across 11 bases. CDR3 length: 16 amino acids. Germline V gene data show CDR1 as SGHRS and CDR2 as YFSETQ. V lost 1 base, J lost 7 bases, and 7 bases stayed unmatched. Written as DNA, the CDR3 is TGCGCCAGCAGCTTGACCGGGACAGGGGGAACGAATGAGCAGTTCTTC. This encodes CASSLTGTGGTNEQFF.

Note on this clone: This sample also contains other DNA sequences that code for the same CDR3. This chain uses TRBV18 with TRBJ2-2; TRBD1 matches at 7 bases. J gave up 6 bases and V 2 bases, and 9 bases lay outside the gene matches. In germline, CDR1 is KGHSH, CDR2 LQKENI. The CDR3 runs to 16 residues. The CDR3 nucleotides are TGTGCCAGCTCACCATTTTCAGAGGGGGCTTCCGGGGAGCTGTTTTTT. Amino acids: CASSPFSEGASGELFF.

The chain combines TRBV19 with TRBJ2-1; 8 bases map to TRBD2. Germline V gene data show CDR1 as LNHDA and CDR2 as SQIVND (reference sequence). This CDR3 is 15 amino acids long. J gave up 7 bases and V 5 bases, and 10 bases lay outside the gene matches. CDR3 nucleotides: TGTGCCAGTAGTGGTCTAGCGGGCCTTTTTAATGAGCAGTTCTTC. It codes for CASSGLAGLFNEQFF.